These 14 T cell receptor beta chains originate from one sample sequenced in a study of T cell responses to AZD1222 COVID-19 vaccine. Measured with immunoSEQ multiplex PCR; TCRdb has only the in-frame clones, and not every one. Among 77,000 or so clones listed, under 95% were seen once. The sample in question was peripheral blood, obtained 28 days after the second AZD1222 dose. The receptors were gathered from an adult who received the AZD1222 COVID-19 vaccine.

V gene TRBV10-2 combines with J gene TRBJ1-2; no definite D call. CDR1 is WSHSY, CDR2 SAAADI, per germline. V dropped 3 bases and J dropped 7 bases, with 9 bases sitting between them. This CDR3 is 12 amino acids long. CDR3 residues: CASSEGRVGYTF. The CDR3 coding sequence is TGCGCCAGCAGTGAAGGAAGGGTTGGCTACACCTTC.

This chain joins TRBV5-1 and TRBJ1-5; D remains ambiguous. Germline CDR1 SGHRS, CDR2 YFSETQ. This CDR3 region has 15 residues. The V gene lost 3 bases and the J gene lost 4 bases, with 14 bases spanning the gap. The CDR3: CASSSGPERNQPQHF. The CDR3 DNA reads as TGCGCCAGCAGCTCCGGACCAGAGCGTAATCAGCCCCAGCATTTT.

The V gene is TRBV9, the J gene TRBJ2-3, with 10 bases matching TRBD1. CDR1 is SGDLS, CDR2 YYNGEE, per germline. The junction had 4 bases not matched to a gene; V was cut back by 0 bases and J by 3 bases. CDR3 length: 16 amino acids. CDR3 sequence reads: CASSVVTGGATDTQYF. In DNA form, the CDR3 reads TGTGCCAGCAGCGTAGTGACAGGGGGCGCGACAGATACGCAGTATTTT.

This clone was seen a single time. The chain combines TRBV2 with TRBJ1-5; TRBD1 might be the D (6 bases). Trimming left V 6 bases short and J 7 bases short, with 16 bases between. Germline CDR1 and CDR2: SNHLY and FYNNEI. The CDR3 loop spans 14 amino acids. The DNA for the CDR3 is TGTGCCAGCAGCGGAGGGGGGACGGGGCAGCCCCAGCATTTT. It translates to CASSGGGTGQPQHF.

This clone has a single count. The gene calls are TRBV2 and TRBJ1-1, with no clear D. The CDR3 contains 14 residues. With 7 bases removed from V and 5 bases from J, the gap between germline ends came to 17 bases. The V gene's germline CDR1 is SNHLY and CDR2 FYNNEI. The CDR3: CASIVGRMGTEAFF. The CDR3 coding sequence is TGTGCCAGCATCGTCGGACGGATGGGTACTGAAGCTTTCTTT.

The chain combines TRBV9 with TRBJ1-2; unclear D gene. Between the trimmed V and J ends, which lost 4 bases and 5 bases, there was a span of 21 bases. The CDR3 is 16 residues long. Germline V lookup: CDR1 SGDLS, CDR2 YYNGEE. The CDR3 sequence: CASSLEPGPGQYGYTF. The DNA of the CDR3 is TGTGCCAGCAGCCTAGAACCAGGCCCTGGTCAGTATGGCTACACCTTC.

This CDR3 reads CASSLSWGVPYNEQFF. CDR3 nucleotides: TGTGCCAGCAGTTTAAGTTGGGGGGTCCCCTACAATGAGCAGTTCTTC. The chain combines TRBV27 with TRBJ2-1, with D perhaps matching TRBD2 (6 bases). CDR3 length: 16 amino acids. The V gene lost 2 bases and the J gene lost 2 bases, with 13 bases spanning the gap. Germline CDR1 and CDR2: MNHEY and SMNVEV (reference sequence).

The CDR3 loop reads CASTPGTLGYTEAFF. CDR3 sequence (DNA): TGTGCCAGCACCCCTGGGACACTTGGATACACTGAAGCTTTCTTT. The rearrangement uses TRBV7-2 and TRBJ1-1, with D possibly matching TRBD1 (6 bases). V lost 7 bases and J lost 3, with 18 bases in between. CDR1 and CDR2 from the germline V gene are SGHTA and FQGNSA. This CDR3 is 15 amino acids long.

The chain couples TRBV28 to TRBJ2-7; D is tentatively TRBD1 or TRBD2 (5 bases each). Germline CDR1 and CDR2: MDHEN and SYDVKM. This CDR3 comprises 15 residues. With 6 bases removed from V and 5 bases from J, the gap between germline ends came to 20 bases. In DNA, the CDR3 is TGTGCCAGCAGGACTAACAGGAGGCCCCCCCACGAGCAGTACTTC. It codes for CASRTNRRPPHEQYF.

The V call is TRBV11-2, the J call TRBJ2-2; D may be TRBD2 (6 bases). The V gene's germline CDR1 is SGHAT and CDR2 FQNNGV. The CDR3 covers 18 residues. Trimming pared 4 bases from V and 2 bases from J, leaving 20 bases between. The CDR3 loop reads CASSSGSLATRNTGELFF. DNA for the CDR3: TGTGCCAGCAGCTCTGGCTCCCTAGCGACCAGAAACACCGGGGAGCTGTTTTTT.

The chain carries TRBV11-2 and TRBJ1-2; the match to TRBD1 covers 11 bases. This CDR3 has 14 residues. Unmatched junction bases numbered 6, after V lost 5 bases and J lost 7 bases. The germline V gene has CDR1 SGHAT and CDR2 FQNNGV. CDR3 coding DNA: TGTGCCAGCAGCCTCACCGGGACAGGGGGTGGCTACACCTTC. Translating it yields CASSLTGTGGGYTF.

The sample holds one count of this clone. For the CDR3, the DNA is TGTGCCAGCAGTTCTACGGGTTATAAATCTAACTATGGCTACACCTTC. Protein: CASSSTGYKSNYGYTF. V gene TRBV28 combines with J gene TRBJ1-2; D is uncertain. There are 16 residues in the CDR3. CDR1 and CDR2 from the germline V gene are MDHEN and SYDVKM. The ends were cut back, 4 bases at V and 0 bases at J, with 15 bases in the middle.

The V call is TRBV5-6, the J call TRBJ1-1, with 9 nucleotides matching TRBD1. This CDR3 spans 14 amino acids. Germline V CDR1 and CDR2: SGHDT, YYEEEE. Losses at the gene ends were 4 bases for V and 2 bases for J; bases not matched to a gene: 3. The CDR3 sequence is CASSRDRANTEAFF. The CDR3 DNA sequence: TGTGCCAGCAGCAGGGACAGGGCTAACACTGAAGCTTTCTTT.

The chain recombines TRBV5-4 with TRBJ2-5; D is uncertain. The CDR3 contains 12 residues. Germline V gene lookup returns CDR1 SGHNT and CDR2 YYREEE (reference sequence). Trimming removed 2 bases from V and 1 base from J, with 3 bases in between. The CDR3 nucleotides read TGTGCCAGCAGCTTAGGCCAAGAGACCCAGTACTTC. This translates into CASSLGQETQYF.